The T cell receptor beta chain described here comes from a study of tumor-infiltrating lymphocytes in oesophageal squamous cell carcinoma. TCRdb itself ran the PCR reads through MiXCR, one entry per CDR3 protein. The repertoire consists of tens of thousands of distinct CDR3 sequences, with 36% occurring once and the leading ten covering about 12%. The sequenced sample was esophageal tumor tissue. This clonotype was obtained from a male donor with esophageal squamous cell carcinoma.

The CDR3 DNA sequence: TGTGCCAGCAGCCACGGACAGGGGAATCCACCCCTCCACTTT. This codes for CASSHGQGNPPLHF. The genes are TRBV5-6 and TRBJ2-3; 9 bases map to TRBD1. The DNA matches TRBJ1-6 better at its end, which makes the J call doubtful. Germline assignment: CDR1 SGHDT and CDR2 YYEEEE. There are 14 residues in the CDR3.